This T cell receptor (beta chain) was found in a study of response to subunit inactivated influenza vaccine. Study results and caveats: Every seasonal influenza vaccination brings in few new T cells, the authors suggested.

TCRdb ran MiXCR on the RT-PCR reads and lists one entry per CDR3 protein. The sample contains approximately 700,000 distinct CDR3 sequences, 14% of which appear only once. This clonotype came up many times. Its matching antigen is unknown. The TCR comes from a man aged 50-59 years who received an inactivated influenza vaccine. This material consisted of PBMCs from blood, taken around 14 days before vaccination.

Written as DNA, the CDR3 is TGCGCCAGCAGCCAAGATCAGGGGGTTTTTAGGATAGGCTATGAAAAACTGTTTTTT. Translating it yields CASSQDQGVFRIGYEKLFF. The chain links TRBV4-3 to TRBJ1-4, with 7 bases matching TRBD1. V lost 0 bases to trimming and J lost 6 bases; unmatched junction nucleotides: 16. The CDR3 loop spans 19 amino acids. Germline V gene data show CDR1 as LGHNA and CDR2 as YSLEER.